Shown below are 24 T cell receptor beta chains from a single sample sequenced in a study of response to subunit inactivated influenza vaccine. MiXCR, run by TCRdb on the RT-PCR reads, gives a single entry per CDR3 protein. In the table there are roughly 500,000 distinct CDR3 sequences, 16% of which are singletons. The sample in question was CD4+ T cells sorted from PBMCs, obtained around 25 months after vaccination. Source of these receptors: a man aged 50 to 69 who received an inactivated influenza vaccine.

The table lists this clonotype with a few counts. This sequence joins TRBV29-1 and TRBJ2-7; a weak D match, TRBD2 (6 bases). From germline, CDR1 is SQVTM and CDR2 ANQGSEA. This CDR3 has 15 residues. Trimming left V 2 bases short and J 1 base short, with 15 bases between. CDR3: CSVETGRGTSYEQYF. Written as DNA, the CDR3 is TGCAGCGTTGAAACGGGTCGGGGGACTTCCTACGAGCAGTACTTC.

The chain recombines TRBV7-9 with TRBJ1-2; no clear D. V gave up 3 bases and J gave up 0 bases, with 14 bases separating them. The CDR3 totals 16 residues. Germline V gene data show CDR1 as SEHNR and CDR2 as FQNEAQ (reference sequence). The CDR3 DNA is TGTGCCAGCAGCTTTGGTGCGGCCGGGGCTAACTATGGCTACACCTTC. It specifies CASSFGAAGANYGYTF.

The genes are TRBV7-9 and TRBJ2-3, with D unclear. This CDR3 is built from 15 residues. Germline CDR1 SEHNR, CDR2 FQNEAQ (reference sequence). V dropped 0 bases and J dropped 1 base, with 8 bases sitting between them. CDR3 sequence reads: CASSLAESGTDTQYF. CDR3 coding DNA: TGTGCCAGCAGCTTAGCGGAATCAGGCACAGATACGCAGTATTTT.

This chain uses TRBV18 with TRBJ2-3; 7 bases align to TRBD1. CDR1 is KGHSH and CDR2 is LQKENI in the germline V gene. Trimming took 3 bases from V and 2 from J; bases not matched to a gene: 5. The CDR3 totals 15 residues. CDR3 DNA: TGTGCCAGCTCACCTCGGGACAGCCTCACAGATACGCAGTATTTT. It is translated as CASSPRDSLTDTQYF. The full variable domain, with the rest looked up from reference TRBV18 and TRBJ2-3, is NAGVMQNPRHLVRRRGQEARLRCSPMKGHSHVYWYRQLPEEGLKFMVYLQKENIIDESGMPKERFSAEFPKEGPSILRIQQVVRGDSAAYFCASSPRDSLTDTQYFGPGTRLTVL.

This clonotype occurred many times. The chain couples TRBV6-5 to TRBJ1-6, with 7 bases that match TRBD1. The CDR3 is 17 residues long. With 0 bases clipped from V and 2 bases from J, the junction kept 4 bases outside the gene matches. The germline V gene has CDR1 MNHEY and CDR2 SVGAGI. The CDR3 loop is CASSYSTGTAYNSPLHF. CDR3 coding DNA: TGTGCCAGCAGTTACTCCACGGGGACAGCCTATAATTCACCCCTCCACTTT.

This clonotype was counted once. This chain uses TRBV28 with TRBJ2-5, with TRBD1 matching over 9 bases. The trim removed 6 bases at V and 7 bases at J, leaving 12 bases unmatched. Germline V gene data show CDR1 as MDHEN and CDR2 as SYDVKM. The CDR3 length is 15 residues. Written as DNA, the CDR3 is TGTGCCAGCAGAACAGGGGGCGCCGGGCTCGGGACCCAGTACTTC. It specifies CASRTGGAGLGTQYF.

This chain links TRBV5-1 with TRBJ2-5; a weak D match, TRBD1 (6 bases). CDR1 SGHRS and CDR2 YFSETQ come from the germline V gene. Trimming left V 5 bases short and J 0 bases short, with 11 bases between. The CDR3 loop spans 14 amino acids. The CDR3 here is CASSYTGNQETQYF. The CDR3 nucleotides read TGCGCCAGCAGTTACACAGGGAACCAAGAGACCCAGTACTTC.

Many counts were recorded for this clonotype. The chain couples TRBV12-3 or TRBV12-4 to TRBJ2-1; 8 nucleotides match TRBD2. V lost 6 bases, J lost 3 bases, and 1 base stayed unmatched. The CDR3 extends over 13 amino acids. The CDR3: CASSGGVYNEQFF. The CDR3 nucleotides are TGTGCCAGCAGCGGGGGGGTCTACAATGAGCAGTTCTTC.

This clonotype has at least ten counts. The V and J genes are TRBV12-3 or TRBV12-4 and TRBJ1-1, with D unclear. This CDR3 is built from 14 residues. The V end lost 5 bases, the J end lost 0 bases, and 10 bases lay between the germline ends. CDR3 nucleotides: TGTGCCAGCAGTCGTCAAGGCTTGAACACTGAAGCTTTCTTT. Translated: CASSRQGLNTEAFF.

This clonotype was seen a handful of times. The chain recombines TRBV6-1 with TRBJ2-2, with TRBD2 identical over 8 bases. This CDR3 contains 16 residues. CDR1 and CDR2 (germline): MNHNS, SASEGT. V was clipped by 7 bases and J by 5 bases; unmatched bases: 12. CDR3 sequence reads: CASTKSLGLVTGELFF. DNA for the CDR3: TGTGCCAGCACCAAAAGTCTGGGACTAGTAACCGGGGAGCTGTTTTTT.

The chain links TRBV14 to TRBJ2-7, with 11 nucleotides matching TRBD1. Germline V gives CDR1 SGHDN, CDR2 FVKESK. This CDR3 comprises 14 residues. Trimming took 6 bases from V and 7 from J; bases not matched to a gene: 8. CDR3 bases: TGTGCCAGCAGTCATCGGACAGGGGGCAGTGAGCAGTACTTC. Its translation is CASSHRTGGSEQYF. Complete variable domain (other parts from reference TRBV14 and TRBJ2-7): EAGVTQFPSHSVIEKGQTVTLRCDPISGHDNLYWYRRVMGKEIKFLLHFVKESKQDESGMPNNRFLAERTGGTYSTLKVQPAELEDSGVYFCASSHRTGGSEQYFGPGTRLTVT.

The CDR3 DNA follows: TGTGCCAGCAGCGGGGGGACAGGGAGGTACGAGCAGTACTTC. Translating gives CASSGGTGRYEQYF. The chain recombines TRBV5-6 with TRBJ2-7; 9 nucleotides align to TRBD1. Germline-derived CDR1 and CDR2 are SGHDT and YYEEEE. The trim removed 4 bases at V and 4 bases at J, leaving 6 bases unmatched. The CDR3 covers 14 residues.

The chain combines TRBV4-1 with TRBJ1-5; D may be TRBD1 (6 bases). The V and J ends lost 0 bases and 6 bases respectively, with 18 bases between them. Germline values: CDR1 MGHRA, CDR2 YSYEKL. This CDR3 has 17 amino acids. In DNA, the CDR3 is TGCGCCAGCAGCCAAGAGGGCAATCCCAGGGGAGGTCAGCCCCAGCATTTT. Its protein is CASSQEGNPRGGQPQHF.

A note on this clonotype: This may arise from a read error, as a much more abundant clone is one base away. This CDR3 fails to terminate in the conserved phenylalanine or tryptophan, so it likely reflects a read error. J is TRBJ2-7 and V is TRBV29-1; the D gene could be TRBD1 or TRBD2 (6 bases each). Germline CDR1 reads SQVTM; CDR2 reads ANQGSEA. With 8 bases removed from V and 4 bases from J, the gap between germline ends came to 18 bases. The CDR3 runs 13 residues. Written as DNA, the CDR3 is TGCAGCCAGGACACCAAGGGGGGATACGAGCAGTACTCC. The encoded protein is CSQDTKGGYEQYS.

This rearrangement joins TRBV3-1 to TRBJ1-4; perhaps TRBD1 as D (6 bases). With 2 bases removed from V and 4 bases from J, the gap between germline ends came to 11 bases. Per germline, CDR1 LGHDT and CDR2 YNNKEL (reference sequence). CDR3 length equals 15 residues. DNA for the CDR3: TGTGCCAGCAGCCAATATACAGGGAGTAATGAAAAACTGTTTTTT. It codes for CASSQYTGSNEKLFF.

This rearrangement joins TRBV20-1 to TRBJ1-4; D might be TRBD1 (5 bases). This CDR3 contains 14 residues. V was shortened by 0 bases and J by 6 bases, with 11 bases between the two germline ends. Germline CDR1 and CDR2: DFQATT and SNEGSKA (reference sequence). In DNA, the CDR3 is TGCAGTGCTAGAGATCCGGGGCGGCATGAAAAACTGTTTTTT. Amino acids: CSARDPGRHEKLFF.

The rearrangement joins TRBV7-9 to TRBJ2-1; D unresolved. Between the trimmed V and J ends, which lost 8 bases and 9 bases, there was a span of 8 bases. There are 10 residues in the CDR3. Germline V CDR1 and CDR2: SEHNR, FQNEAQ (reference sequence). Written as DNA, the CDR3 is TGTGCCAGCGAGTTGGGTGAGCAGTTCTTC. Its translation: CASELGEQFF.

The chain recombines TRBV2 with TRBJ2-7; 13 bases fit TRBD2. Germline V gene lookup returns CDR1 SNHLY and CDR2 FYNNEI. V gave up 4 bases and J gave up 7 bases; unmatched junction bases: 13. The CDR3 is made up of 17 amino acids. CDR3 coding DNA: TGTGCCAGCAGTGCCACACGTCAACTAGCGGGAGGGGAGGAGCAGTACTTC. Translating gives CASSATRQLAGGEEQYF.

Worth noting for this clonotype: A much larger clone lies a single base off, so this may be a read error. V and J are TRBV4-1 and TRBJ1-6; 8 bases agree with TRBD1. This CDR3 is 15 amino acids long. CDR1 is MGHRA and CDR2 is YSYEKL in the germline V gene. This chain's CDR3 is CTSSQPDRENSPLHF. In DNA, the CDR3 is TGCACCAGCAGCCAACCGGACAGGGAGAATTCACCCCTCCACTTT.

V gene TRBV20-1 combines with J gene TRBJ2-5; 8 bases line up with TRBD2. Losses at the gene ends were 3 bases for V and 7 bases for J; bases not matched to a gene: 7. The CDR3 is 13 amino acids. Germline V gene sequence: CDR1 DFQATT, CDR2 SNEGSKA (reference sequence). In nucleotides, the CDR3 is TGCAGTGCTAGCGGGAGGGCCAGAGGGACCCAGTACTTC. Amino acids: CSASGRARGTQYF.

This clonotype turned up a few times. This chain connects TRBV2 to TRBJ1-5; D call uncertain. Germline-derived CDR1 and CDR2 are SNHLY and FYNNEI. With 0 bases removed from V and 10 bases from J, the gap between germline ends came to 7 bases. CDR3 size: 12 residues. The CDR3 DNA is TGTGCCAGCAGTGAAGCGCTTCACCCCCAGCATTTT. It translates to CASSEALHPQHF.

This chain connects TRBV5-1 to TRBJ1-1, with D unclear. The V end was cut by 1 base, the J end by 5 bases, with 15 bases between. Germline loops: CDR1 SGHRS, CDR2 YFSETQ. The CDR3 is made up of 15 amino acids. The CDR3 region is CASSLTRFLSTEAFF. The CDR3 nucleotides are TGCGCCAGCAGCTTGACCAGGTTCCTATCTACTGAAGCTTTCTTT.

The CDR3 DNA follows: TGCAGTGCTAGTCGCCAGACAGATACGCAGTATTTT. Translation: CSASRQTDTQYF. The V gene is TRBV20-1, the J gene TRBJ2-3, with D unresolved. The CDR3 spans 12 residues. Germline values: CDR1 DFQATT, CDR2 SNEGSKA (reference sequence). Trimming took 3 bases from V and 3 from J, leaving 7 bases between them.

J is TRBJ1-2 and V is TRBV6-1; tentatively, D is TRBD1 (5 bases). CDR3 length equals 15 residues. Per germline, CDR1 MNHNS and CDR2 SASEGT. The ends were cut back, 6 bases at V and 8 bases at J, with 22 bases in the middle. CDR3 residues: CASRSERQGIYGYTF. In DNA, the CDR3 is TGTGCCAGCAGAAGTGAACGGCAGGGCATTTACGGCTACACCTTC.